This T cell receptor (beta chain) was obtained from a study of cytomegalovirus exposure and HLA in healthy donors (dated by TCRdb to 2016 to 2017). For the wider study: An earlier analysis of some 620 of the donors reported around 280 Gb of sequence data and 95 million to 130 million unique TCR beta sequences obtained from about 180 million T cells. The aim of the study was to test whether cataloging public T cell receptors could identify signatures of past pathogen exposure. Both class I and class II loci were covered by HLA typing, at four-digit resolution. The later analysis used no new phenotypic data to find candidate immune exposures, relying instead on TCR beta sequences and their occurrence across donors. All discovery cohort repertoires had been generated on a single sequencing platform. Roughly 5 DR-DQ haplotypes were handled as single units for association and clustering, since linkage in the cohort was strong. Approximately 310 gigabases of sequencing data and some 85 million unique TCR sequences were included in an early release covering about 620 HLA-typed donors. Typing coverage differed by locus: A, B, C, DRB1 and DQB1 were typed in roughly 620-630 donors, DQA1 in around 500, DPA1 in 600 to 610, and DPB1 in just under 490. The study profiled the T cell repertoires of 500 to 800 subjects by immunosequencing and related them to cytomegalovirus serostatus. To predict cytomegalovirus infection status, the study combined high-throughput TCR immunosequencing, statistical association of individual TCRs with disease status, and machine learning. An earlier analysis of approximately 580 of the donors used high-throughput TCR beta sequencing to judge whether each TCR beta V gene segment behaved as functional or pseudogenic. Of the roughly 400 genotyped donors, over 65% fell in the genetic ancestry cluster associated with self-reported Caucasian donors. Donor age, sex, ethnicity and CMV serostatus were compiled alongside the repertoire data. In a later genetic analysis, genome-wide SNP genotypes for about three fifths of the roughly 670 donors were used, and that subset was treated as a discovery cohort. A later analysis re-analyzed previously published TCR beta repertoires from 666 donors and added high-resolution HLA genotyping to study TCR occurrence patterns. Besides the first cohort of approximately 670 subjects, a separate validation cohort made up of 95 to 150 different subjects was used. Across around 400 genotyped donors of the cohort, an average of roughly 250,000 unique TCR beta nucleotide sequences per donor were sequenced, and around 19% of those sequences were non-productive.

Broader findings and caveats from the paper: The 87-base-pair reads could not distinguish some IMGT-functional V segments, including TRBV6-2 and TRBV6-3, so those segments were excluded. Because HLA typing was missing for some donors at each locus, association tests included only the typed subset. A later genetic analysis associated a missense DCLRE1C variant with V-gene and J-gene trimming of TCR beta chains, and an independent cohort replicated the association. In vitro tests confirmed that a few of the cytomegalovirus-associated TCR beta chains recognize cytomegalovirus antigens. Correlated functional status among segregating V segments might be attributable to linkage disequilibrium, but an unknown experimental factor could not be ruled out. In a later analysis, several top co-occurrence clusters were reported to appear linked to parvovirus B19, influenza, CMV and Epstein-Barr virus. Roughly uniform sequencing depth across donors was assumed in presence/absence analyses, although this assumption may not hold. Most TCR sequences were seen in very few donors, while some public TCRs were found in many individuals. A later genetic analysis reported fewer N-insertions in productive TCRs among donors in an Asian-associated ancestry cluster than the roughly 690-donor mean. A group of highly shared sequence variants was considered likely to be a technical artifact of the sequencing pipeline. The only immune exposure information available for the cohort was CMV serostatus. A further reported finding was that TCR beta sequences accurately predicted the HLA-A and HLA-B alleles for most subjects in the first cohort. Assigning TCR associations to individual alleles was difficult when HLA alleles, especially DR and DQ, strongly co-occurred. Because counts were too low, roughly 18 rarely observed V segments, including chromosome 9 orphons, were left out of the earlier analysis of over 550 of the donors. A later analysis found that TCR association rates varied across HLA loci, with DRB1 alleles showing the most associated TCRs and HLA-C alleles the fewest. A total of 164 TCR beta chains were listed by the study as associated with cytomegalovirus. At a false discovery rate of 0.05, a later analysis linked roughly 17,000 TCR beta sequences to specific HLA alleles. Only TCR beta chains were sequenced in this cohort, and the absence of alpha or paired-chain data limited detectable features. In a later analysis, most CMV-associated TCR beta chains were found to appear HLA-restricted, with HLA associations seemingly driven largely by CMV exposure. The authors suggested that the approach could potentially be generalized to other disease states and immunological phenotypes. Compared with equally common non-associated chains, HLA-associated TCR beta chains in a later analysis were more clonally expanded and had lower generation probabilities. In an earlier analysis of fewer than 750 of the donors, most TCR beta V segments were observed in productive rearrangements about 87% or about 30% of the time, broadly matching IMGT annotations. Cytomegalovirus status was reported to be diagnosed by the classifier with high specificity and sensitivity in both the original and validation cohorts.

The cohort comprised around 700 healthy bone marrow donors. Cohort members were all nominally healthy when sampled, although unrecorded immune exposures were likely present. The donor tested CMV seronegative and was one of the 352 seronegative cohort members. Each donor provided a peripheral blood sample, and peripheral blood mononuclear cells were used for TCR beta sequencing. Genomic DNA was extracted from the blood cell samples with the Qiagen DNeasy Blood Extraction Kit. Libraries were built with the immunoSEQ multiplex PCR assay. For the multiplex PCR, a mixture combining 60 forward primers for TCR Vbeta segments and 13 reverse primers for TCR Jbeta segments was used. The CDR3 region of rearranged TCR beta genes was amplified from genomic DNA with a multiplex PCR assay. The amplified TCR beta libraries were sequenced on the Illumina HiSeq System as 87-base-pair reads. In the paper's pipeline: In a later analysis, tens of millions of unique TCR beta chains were counted across the 500 to 850 repertoires, and roughly 10 million of these chains were shared by at least two donors. To remove PCR and sequencing errors, raw reads were error-corrected and collapsed into unique sequences using a nearest-neighbor algorithm that merged closely related sequences. V, D and J gene segments were assigned by aligning CDR3 sequences to IMGT reference sequences. For a sequence to be retained, a match of at least six nucleotides was required to both a V gene segment and a J gene segment. Rearrangements were called productive when the CDR3 lacked stop codons and stayed in frame with V and J; all others were non-productive. CDR3 was defined by IMGT convention, running from the second conserved V-encoded cysteine to the conserved J-encoded phenylalanine. Sequences without an unambiguous match to a single V gene segment were excluded from the earlier analysis of several hundred of the donors. An earlier analysis of roughly 590 of the donors called V segments functional above 56.7% productive rearrangements and segregating when the between-donor standard deviation exceeded 5%. To diagnose cytomegalovirus status from the catalog of TCR beta chain sequences, a statistical classification framework was built. In a later analysis, V and J genes were assigned by comparing TCR nucleotide sequences against IMGT/GENE-DB human TR gene sequences. The TCRdist pipeline was used in a later analysis to assign CDR3 sequences and most-parsimonious VDJ recombination scenarios. In a later analysis, every TCR beta chain was defined by the combination of its CDR3 amino acid sequence and its V-gene family, and reads without a unique V-gene family were dropped. In a later analysis, 450 to 600 highly shared, low-generation-probability nucleotide sequences were removed to address suspected cross-contamination and a sequencing artifact. A later analysis calculated a clonal expansion index for each public chain from normalized within-repertoire ranks of inferred template counts. A later analysis computed generation probabilities with a VDJ recombination model fitted to out-of-frame rearrangements, and checked the results against IGoR. Hypergeometric tests were used in a later analysis to score TCR-TCR, TCR-HLA and TCR-CMV co-occurrence, with a repertoire-size bias correction applied to the TCR pairs. False discovery rates were estimated in a later analysis by permuting HLA or CMV assignments 20 times. In a later analysis, co-occurring TCRs were grouped using DBSCAN, and TCRdist sequence similarity was added for clustering within HLA-allele-positive subsets. Repertoires with fewer than 30,000 or more than 120,000 public chains, plus five repertoires with anomalous nucleotide sharing, were excluded from co-occurrence clustering. The immuneACCESS repertoire file appears here via TCRdb, limited to in-frame rearrangements. These files lack a portion of the clones; in checked studies, under half of the deficit traces to unresolved V genes, and the cause of the others is not known. From that table come the V and J calls and clone size; the DNA was used to work out D and trimming. This sample lists roughly 180,000 clones; about 80% were detected once. The ten biggest clones cover approximately 1.3% of the sample.

Measured from the cysteine to the phenylalanine, the CDR3 is 13 residues long. Only the CDR3 region is kept as DNA, spanning 39 bases read in frame from base 1. A distance of 9 bases separates the germline ends of V and J, which lose 5 bases and 4 bases respectively. Based on the germline V gene, the CDR1 and CDR2 sequences are SNHLY and FYNNEI. A word on this clone: It lacks a known antigen. Per-nucleotide qualities are absent, and no much larger clonotype sits a single base away.

The chain is encoded by TRBV2 joined to TRBJ1-3; TRBD1 might be the D gene, on 5 matching bases. The material sequenced was PBMCs. The TCR originated in a man under 40 in good health and CMV-seronegative. The CDR3 has the sequence CASSRQGGNTIYF. In nucleotide form, the sequence is TGTGCCAGCAGTCGGCAGGGAGGAAACACCATATATTTT.